A selection of T cell receptor beta chains follows, all from one sample in a study of cytotoxic CD8 clonotypes in ibrutinib-treated CLL. Produced via immunoSEQ multiplex PCR; TCRdb's table is partial and in-frame only. This sample has about 40,000 clones, with 55% to 75% found just once. The material sequenced was PBMCs, taken at disease progression, from a patient treated with ibrutinib. The receptors were sampled from a human donor with chronic lymphocytic leukemia. CDR3s include the opening cysteine and the closing phenylalanine or tryptophan. The order of the fields is J gene, D gene, clone size, V gene, CDR3 length, CDR3 DNA, CDR3 protein. The D gene is left open where the match is weak. Expanded clones get a size class; other rows say once, few or many, or leave the size out.

J: TRBJ1-5; D: NA; size: NA; V: TRBV30; length: 13; DNA: TGTGCCTGGAGTGTGGCCACAAATCAGCCCCAGCATTTT; CDR3: CAWSVATNQPQHF
J: TRBJ1-5; D: NA; size: NA; V: TRBV6-5; length: 14; DNA: TGTGCCAGCAGTCAAGACAGAGAACACGAACCCCAGCATTTT; CDR3: CASSQDREHEPQHF
J: TRBJ1-3; D: NA; size: NA; V: TRBV5-6; length: 14; DNA: TGTGCCAGCAGCTATGGGGCCGGTGGAAACACCATATATTTT; CDR3: CASSYGAGGNTIYF
J: TRBJ1-1; D: NA; size: NA; V: TRBV12-5; length: 16; DNA: TGTGCTAGTGGTTTGGTGCCGACACCGGGACCCGGGGAATCTTTCTTT; CDR3: CASGLVPTPGPGESFF
J: TRBJ1-2; D: NA; size: few; V: TRBV7-6; length: 12; DNA: TGTGCCAGCAGCTCAATCAGTGATGGCTACACCTTC; CDR3: CASSSISDGYTF
J: TRBJ2-3; D: TRBD2; size: once; V: TRBV18; length: 16; DNA: TGTGCCAGCTCACCGGGACTAGCGGGTACGCTTGATACGCAGTATTTT; CDR3: CASSPGLAGTLDTQYF
J: TRBJ2-1; D: TRBD1; size: once; V: TRBV4-1; length: 15; DNA: TGCGCCAGCAGCCAAGGTTTGGTGACAGGGACTGAGCAGTTCTTC; CDR3: CASSQGLVTGTEQFF
J: TRBJ1-1; D: TRBD1; size: NA; V: TRBV11-3; length: 13; DNA: TGTGCCAGCAGCCCCGACAGGGGCACTGAAGCTTTCTTT; CDR3: CASSPDRGTEAFF
J: TRBJ2-7; D: NA; size: few; V: TRBV30; length: 14; DNA: TGTGCCTGGAGTGTACGCGGCCAGACCTACGAGCAGTACTTC; CDR3: CAWSVRGQTYEQYF
J: TRBJ2-5; D: NA; size: NA; V: TRBV2; length: 15; DNA: TGTGCCAGCAAGGGCTCTCGCGGGTCACAAGAGACCCAGTACTTC; CDR3: CASKGSRGSQETQYF
J: TRBJ2-7; D: NA; size: NA; V: TRBV27; length: 14; DNA: TGTGCCAGCAGTTTACGACAGGCCACCTACGAGCAGTACTTC; CDR3: CASSLRQATYEQYF
J: TRBJ1-1; D: NA; size: NA; V: TRBV11-2; length: 14; DNA: TGTGCCAGCAGCTTAAAGTCCGAGAGCACTGAAGCTTTCTTT; CDR3: CASSLKSESTEAFF
J: TRBJ2-7; D: TRBD1; size: few; V: TRBV7-9; length: 13; DNA: TGTGCCAGCAGCTTAGACGGCAGGGGGGAGCAGTACTTC; CDR3: CASSLDGRGEQYF
J: TRBJ2-7; D: TRBD2; size: NA; V: TRBV9; length: 17; DNA: TGTGCCAGCAGCGCCGGGACTAGCGGGGGGTCCCACTACGAGCAGTACTTC; CDR3: CASSAGTSGGSHYEQYF
J: TRBJ2-3; D: NA; size: NA; V: TRBV4-1; length: 17; DNA: TGCGCCAGCAGCCCAATCTACACAGATCGACTGGGAGATACGCAGTATTTT; CDR3: CASSPIYTDRLGDTQYF
J: TRBJ2-7; D: TRBD1; size: NA; V: TRBV6-5; length: 14; DNA: TGTGCCAGCAGAGCCGGGACAGGGGTATACGAGCAGTACTTC; CDR3: CASRAGTGVYEQYF
J: TRBJ1-6; D: NA; size: NA; V: TRBV6-5; length: 14; DNA: TGTGCCACCCGCGGGCCGGTGGGTAATTCACCCCTCCACTTT; CDR3: CATRGPVGNSPLHF
J: TRBJ2-7; D: TRBD1; size: NA; V: TRBV10-3; length: 15; DNA: TGTGCCATCAGCCTAACAGGGGGCGACGCCTACGAGCAGTACTTC; CDR3: CAISLTGGDAYEQYF
J: TRBJ1-2; D: TRBD1; size: NA; V: TRBV28; length: 15; DNA: TGTGCCAGCAGCCCGACAGGGGCTGTCTTCTATGGCTACACCTTC; CDR3: CASSPTGAVFYGYTF
J: TRBJ2-7; D: TRBD1; size: NA; V: TRBV11-3; length: 15; DNA: TGTGCCAGCAGCTCGGGGACAGGCCTGGCCAACGAGCAGTACTTC; CDR3: CASSSGTGLANEQYF
J: TRBJ1-5; D: NA; size: NA; V: TRBV7-9; length: 14; DNA: TGTGCCAGCAGCCCTGTGGGTGCAGGGCAGCCCCAGCATTTT; CDR3: CASSPVGAGQPQHF
J: TRBJ1-1; D: NA; size: NA; V: TRBV7-8; length: 15; DNA: TGTGCCAGCATCCCCGGCGGGGGTGAGGGAAAGGAAGCTTTCTTT; CDR3: CASIPGGGEGKEAFF
J: TRBJ2-5; D: TRBD2; size: once; V: TRBV18; length: 15; DNA: TGTGCCAGCTCACCACCGGGAGGGGCAAGGGAGACCCAGTACTTC; CDR3: CASSPPGGARETQYF
J: TRBJ2-1; D: TRBD2; size: few; V: TRBV11-2; length: 15; DNA: TGTGCCAGCAGCCCAACTAGCGGAGTCTACAATGAGCAGTTCTTC; CDR3: CASSPTSGVYNEQFF
J: TRBJ2-2; D: NA; size: NA; V: TRBV4-1; length: 14; DNA: TGCGCCAGCAGCCAAGTACCCAACACCGGGGAGCTGTTTTTT; CDR3: CASSQVPNTGELFF
J: TRBJ1-1; D: NA; size: NA; V: TRBV9; length: 13; DNA: TGTGCCAGCAGCTCCAGCCGGTACACTGAAGCTTTCTTT; CDR3: CASSSSRYTEAFF
J: TRBJ2-7; D: NA; size: NA; V: TRBV7-8; length: 12; DNA: TGTGCCAGCAGCGTCCCAGGGTTCGAGCAGTACTTC; CDR3: CASSVPGFEQYF
J: TRBJ2-2; D: TRBD1; size: NA; V: TRBV7-9; length: 15; DNA: TGTGCCAGCAGCTATGTAAGGGGGCAGACCGGGGAGCTGTTTTTT; CDR3: CASSYVRGQTGELFF
J: TRBJ1-1; D: TRBD1; size: NA; V: TRBV25-1; length: 15; DNA: TGTGCCAGCAGCAGGGGGCGCTTGTTTGACACTGAAGCTTTCTTT; CDR3: CASSRGRLFDTEAFF
J: TRBJ2-3; D: TRBD1; size: NA; V: TRBV7-6; length: 16; DNA: TGTGCCAGCAGCACCCCCCGGCGAGGGGGCGCGGATACGCAGTATTTT; CDR3: CASSTPRRGGADTQYF
J: TRBJ2-7; D: TRBD2; size: NA; V: TRBV2; length: 15; DNA: TGTGCCAGCAAGTGGCTAGCGGGGGGTTCCTACGAGCAGTACTTC; CDR3: CASKWLAGGSYEQYF
J: TRBJ1-1; D: NA; size: NA; V: TRBV5-1; length: 13; DNA: TGCGCCAGCAGCTTGGGTGACAAAGCTGAAGCTTTCTTT; CDR3: CASSLGDKAEAFF
J: TRBJ1-5; D: NA; size: NA; V: TRBV4-1; length: 17; DNA: TGCGCCAGCAGCCCCACCCGGGGCAGGAAGAGCAATCAGCCCCAGCATTTT; CDR3: CASSPTRGRKSNQPQHF
J: TRBJ2-1; D: TRBD1; size: NA; V: TRBV7-8; length: 13; DNA: TGTGCCAGCAGCTTACTGGGACAGCATTCGGAGTTCTTC; CDR3: CASSLLGQHSEFF
J: TRBJ2-7; D: TRBD2; size: few; V: TRBV27; length: 15; DNA: TGTGCCAGCTTGTTTAGCGGGGGGTCACCCTACGAGCAGTACTTC; CDR3: CASLFSGGSPYEQYF
J: TRBJ2-3; D: NA; size: NA; V: TRBV7-6; length: 13; DNA: TGTGCCAGCAGCTTCTCGGAAGCAGATACGCAGTATTTT; CDR3: CASSFSEADTQYF
J: TRBJ2-1; D: NA; size: once; V: TRBV2; length: 12; DNA: TGTGCCAGCACCGACGGGGGAAATGAGCAGTTCTTC; CDR3: CASTDGGNEQFF
J: TRBJ1-1; D: NA; size: NA; V: TRBV9; length: 13; DNA: TGTGCCAGCAACCCACAGACGAACACTGAAGCTTTCTTT; CDR3: CASNPQTNTEAFF
J: TRBJ1-1; D: NA; size: NA; V: TRBV5-1; length: 13; DNA: TGCGCCAGCAAACCCTCAGGGACCACTGAAGCTTTCTTT; CDR3: CASKPSGTTEAFF
J: TRBJ2-7; D: TRBD2; size: NA; V: TRBV5-1; length: 18; DNA: TGCGCCAGCAGCCAGGGACTAGCGGGGGTTCTCGCTGTGGGCGAGCAGTACTTC; CDR3: CASSQGLAGVLAVGEQYF
J: TRBJ2-1; D: TRBD2; size: NA; V: TRBV10-3; length: 15; DNA: TGTGCCATCAGTGAGTCACTAGCGGGGGACAATGAGCAGTTCTTC; CDR3: CAISESLAGDNEQFF
J: TRBJ2-7; D: NA; size: few; V: TRBV7-9; length: 16; DNA: TGTGCCAGCAGCTCTCGACACGGTCTACGTTCCTACGAGCAGTACTTC; CDR3: CASSSRHGLRSYEQYF